Given below is one T cell receptor beta chain in context. The antigen is not known. The sample belongs to a study of CXCR3-negative and CXCR3-positive naive CD8 T cells. About the study: Total TRB output reached some 130 million reads, about 1.5 +/- 0.3 million per library. Study outcomes and limitations: Hydrophobicity was higher for TRB CDR3s found in CXCR3-positive naive cells than in CXCR3-negative naive cells. Diversity ran similarly high across both naive subsets but far lower in memory CD8+ cells. Fresh PBMCs were used in most assays, and CXCR3 expression partially decreased after cryopreservation.

TRB cDNA libraries were made by UMI-labeled 5' RACE. Each CDR3 protein gets one entry in TCRdb, which reprocessed the 5' RACE reads and gives no DNA. The sample's table shows some 140,000 distinct CDR3 sequences. The sample comprised naive CXCR3+ CD8+ T cells from blood. Subset described: CD45RO-CCR7+CD27+CD95- naive CD8+ T cells expressing CXCR3 (TNR3+). The receptor comes from a human donor in good health. Some clones in this sample may be carry-over from other donors' samples.

CDR3 loop: CASSWTVMNTGELFF. The chain employs TRBV7-9 and TRBJ2-2; lacking DNA, the TRBD1 call made by TCRdb goes unchecked. CDR3 length equals 15 residues. The germline CDR1 and CDR2 sequences are SEHNR and FQNEAQ (reference sequence). Filled out from reference TRBV7-9 and TRBJ2-2, the complete variable domain reads DTGVSQNPRHKITKRGQNVTFRCDPISEHNRLYWYRQTLGQGPEFLTYFQNEAQLEKSRLLSDRFSAERPKGSFSTLEIQRTEQGDSAMYLCASSWTVMNTGELFFGEGSRLTVL.